This T cell receptor (beta chain) was identified in a study of T cells in Graves' hyperthyroidism and ophthalmopathy. Looking at the study overall: The authors collected peripheral blood at initial diagnosis, before any treatment. Study findings and constraints: Most thyroid clonotypes expanded above 0.001 were also detected in blood.

Trimming left V 5 bases short and J 9 bases short, with 10 bases between. CDR3 size: 12 residues. Germline CDR1 is MNHNS and CDR2 is SASEGT. This clonotype was counted only a few times. Its cognate antigen is unknown. The source material, RNA transcripts, was used to amplify TCR beta CDR3 regions. First-round RT-PCR with HTBI primers amplified the TCR CDR3 region. One entry per CDR3 protein results from TCRdb running MiXCR on the multiplex PCR reads. The sample has under 600,000 distinct CDR3 sequences, around 15% seen once. Patients were excluded because of uncontrolled infection, other autoimmune disease, pregnancy or lactation. Fresh peripheral blood, approximately 10 ml, was the source of the PBMCs.

The sample taken for sequencing was blood. The chain employs TRBV6-1 and TRBJ2-2; the D gene is possibly TRBD1 (5 bases). The receptor's source is a woman in her 40s with Graves' ophthalmopathy. The chain's CDR3 is CASSQTGWELFF. CDR3 DNA sequence: TGTGCCAGCAGTCAAACAGGCTGGGAGCTGTTTTTT.